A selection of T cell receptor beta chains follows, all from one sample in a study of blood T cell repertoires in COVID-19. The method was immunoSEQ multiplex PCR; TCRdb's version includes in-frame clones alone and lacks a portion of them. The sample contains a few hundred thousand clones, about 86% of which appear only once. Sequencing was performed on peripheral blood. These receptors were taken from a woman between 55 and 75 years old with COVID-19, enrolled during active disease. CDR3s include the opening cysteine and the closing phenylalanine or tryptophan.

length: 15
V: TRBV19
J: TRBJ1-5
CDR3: CASTPESLRNQPQHF

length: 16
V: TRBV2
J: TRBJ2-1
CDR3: CASRGVADRTYNEQFF

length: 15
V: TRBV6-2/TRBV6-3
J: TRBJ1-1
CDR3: CASSSQGVGNTEAFF

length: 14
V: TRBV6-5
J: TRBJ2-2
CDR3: CASSYSKNTGELFF

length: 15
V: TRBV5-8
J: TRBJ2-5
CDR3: CASSLAGGAPETQYF

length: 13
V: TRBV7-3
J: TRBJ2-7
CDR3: CASSLGFGGEQYF

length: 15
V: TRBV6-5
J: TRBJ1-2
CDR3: CASSYSGWGVDGYTF

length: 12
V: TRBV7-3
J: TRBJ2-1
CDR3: CASSSDSREQFF

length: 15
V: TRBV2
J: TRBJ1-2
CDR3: CASTGQGYGNYGYTF

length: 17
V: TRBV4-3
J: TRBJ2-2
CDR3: CASSPGGGQGNTGELFF

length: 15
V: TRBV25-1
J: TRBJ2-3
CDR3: CASSEPGRGADTQYF

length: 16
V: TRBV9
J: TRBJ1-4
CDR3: CASSVGQGIGNEKLFF

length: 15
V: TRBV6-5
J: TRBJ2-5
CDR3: CASSYYAGQQETQYF

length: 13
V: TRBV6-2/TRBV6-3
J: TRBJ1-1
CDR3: CASSYIRGTEAFF

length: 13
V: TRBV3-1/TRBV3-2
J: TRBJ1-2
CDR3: CASSQDMGVGYTF

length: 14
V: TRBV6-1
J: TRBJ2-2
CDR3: CASSEPGGPGELFF

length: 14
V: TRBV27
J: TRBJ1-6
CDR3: CATARGQYNSPLHF

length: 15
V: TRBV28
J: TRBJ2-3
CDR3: CASSFTSGGADTQYF

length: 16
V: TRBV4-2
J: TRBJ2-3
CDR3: CASSQEAPGGTDTQYF

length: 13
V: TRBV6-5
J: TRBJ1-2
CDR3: CASRPGTGGGYTF

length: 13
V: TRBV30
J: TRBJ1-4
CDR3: CAWSSGYGEKLFF

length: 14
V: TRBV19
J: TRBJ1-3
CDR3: CASTQNVRGNTIYF